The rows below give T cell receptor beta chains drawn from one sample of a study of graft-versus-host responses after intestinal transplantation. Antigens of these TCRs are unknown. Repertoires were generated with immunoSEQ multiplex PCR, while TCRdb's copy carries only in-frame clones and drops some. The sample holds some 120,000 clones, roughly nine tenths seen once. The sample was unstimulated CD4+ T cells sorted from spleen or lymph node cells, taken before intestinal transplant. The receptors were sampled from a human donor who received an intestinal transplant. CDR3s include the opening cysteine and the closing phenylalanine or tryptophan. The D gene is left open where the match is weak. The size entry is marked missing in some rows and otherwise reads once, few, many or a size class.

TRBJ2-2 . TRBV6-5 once TGTGCCAGCAGTTCCGGGGGGAACACCGGGGAGCTGTTTTTT CASSSGGNTGELFF
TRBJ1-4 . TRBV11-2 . TGTGCCAGCAGGCCTGGGAGGGGGGCTCAAACTAATGAAAAACTGTTTTTT CASRPGRGAQTNEKLFF
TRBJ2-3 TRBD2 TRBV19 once TGTGCCAGTGGGACTAGCGGGCTAGCTAATCGCGGCACAGATACGCAGTATTTT CASGTSGLANRGTDTQYF
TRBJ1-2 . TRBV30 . TGTGCCTGGAGTCCCATCGGGGGTGGCTACACCTTC CAWSPIGGGYTF
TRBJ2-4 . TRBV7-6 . TGTGCCAGCAGCTTAGGCGTTTACCAAGAAGCCAAAAACATTCAGTACTTC CASSLGVYQEAKNIQYF
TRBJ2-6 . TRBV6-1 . TGTGCCAGCAGTGAAGGGCCTAGGGGGATATCCTCTGGGGCCAACGTCCTGACTTTC CASSEGPRGISSGANVLTF
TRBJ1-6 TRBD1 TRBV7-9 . TGTGCCAGCAGCTTAGCGAGGGACAGGGAGATTCCCCTCCACTTT CASSLARDREIPLHF
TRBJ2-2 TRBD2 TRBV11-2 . TGTGCCAGCAGCTCAAGACTAGCTTCGAACACCGGGGAGCTGTTTTTT CASSSRLASNTGELFF
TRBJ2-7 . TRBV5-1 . TGCGCCAGCAGCTTGCTTACAGGCTACGAGCAGTACTTC CASSLLTGYEQYF
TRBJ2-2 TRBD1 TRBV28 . TGTGCCACCCTTCCAATTGGGGTTACAGGGGGAAGCACCGGGGAGCTGTTTTTT CATLPIGVTGGSTGELFF
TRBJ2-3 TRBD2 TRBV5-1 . TGCGCCAGCAGCGCCGGACTAGCGGGAGTCGGGCATACGCAGTATTTT CASSAGLAGVGHTQYF
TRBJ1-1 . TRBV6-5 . TGTGCCAGCAACGAGGGGACTAACACTGAAGCTTTCTTT CASNEGTNTEAFF
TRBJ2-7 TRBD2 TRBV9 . TGTGCCAGCAGCAAGAGCGGGACCTTACCCGAGCAGTACTTC CASSKSGTLPEQYF
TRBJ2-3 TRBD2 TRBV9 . TGTGCCAGCAGCGTCGGACTAGCGGGAATGGTAACAGATACGCAGTATTTT CASSVGLAGMVTDTQYF
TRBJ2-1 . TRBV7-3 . TGTGCCAGCAGTCTAGCGTTATTAGGGCCCTACAATGAGCAGTTCTTC CASSLALLGPYNEQFF
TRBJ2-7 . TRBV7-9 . TGTGCCAGCAGCTTAGGGGGCCTGGACGACCCCTACGAGCAGTACTTC CASSLGGLDDPYEQYF
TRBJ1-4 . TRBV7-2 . TGTGCCAGCAGCTTAGTCAGACACCGTAATGAAAAACTGTTTTTT CASSLVRHRNEKLFF
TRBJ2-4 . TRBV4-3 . TGCGCCAGCAGCCAAGAAGGAACTAGCAAAAACATTCAGTACTTC CASSQEGTSKNIQYF
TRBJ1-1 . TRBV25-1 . TGTGCCAGCAGTCTGAGCCGTTTCACTGAAGCTTTCTTT CASSLSRFTEAFF
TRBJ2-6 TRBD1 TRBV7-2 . TGTGCCAGCAGCTTCACAGGGGGTGGGGCCAACGTCCTGACTTTC CASSFTGGGANVLTF
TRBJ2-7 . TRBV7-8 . TGTGCCAGCAGTCAGGGTTCCTCCTACGAGCAGTACTTC CASSQGSSYEQYF
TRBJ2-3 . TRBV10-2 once TGCGCCAGCACCCCAGGACGGGGTACCACAGATACGCAGTATTTT CASTPGRGTTDTQYF
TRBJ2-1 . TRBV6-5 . TGTGCCAGCAGTGGCGGCGGTGAGCAGTTCTTC CASSGGGEQFF
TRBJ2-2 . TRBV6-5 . TGTGCCAGCATCGCCACAGCGAACACCGGGGAGCTGTTTTTT CASIATANTGELFF
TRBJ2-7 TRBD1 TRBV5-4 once TGTGCCAGCAGCTTGGTAAGACAGGGGAACTACGAGCAGTACTTC CASSLVRQGNYEQYF
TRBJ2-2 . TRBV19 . TGTGCCAGTAGTATGGGCCAGGTCACCGGGGAGCTGTTTTTT CASSMGQVTGELFF
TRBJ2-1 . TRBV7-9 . TGTGCCAGCAGCTTAGTTGTTAGTATGAATGAGCAGTTCTTC CASSLVVSMNEQFF
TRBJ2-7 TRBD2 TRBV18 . TGTGCCAGCTCTCCCGGGACTAGCACCACCTACGAGCAGTACTTC CASSPGTSTTYEQYF
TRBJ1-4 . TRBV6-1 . TGTGCCAGCAGTGGGACTCGGGGGAATGAAAAACTGTTTTTT CASSGTRGNEKLFF
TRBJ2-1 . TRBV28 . TGTGCCAGCAGCGCGGGGTCGCTTACCCCCCTCAATGAGCAGTTCTTC CASSAGSLTPLNEQFF
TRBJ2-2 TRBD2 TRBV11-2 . TGTGCCAGCAGCTTCTTAGGACTAGCGGGGTCCGGGGAGCTGTTTTTT CASSFLGLAGSGELFF
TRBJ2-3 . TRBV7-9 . TGTGCCAGCAGCTTAGAAGGGCAGGGGTTAGATACGCAGTATTTT CASSLEGQGLDTQYF
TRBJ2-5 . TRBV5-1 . TGCGCCAGCAGCGGACCGACAGGACAAGAGACCCAGTACTTC CASSGPTGQETQYF
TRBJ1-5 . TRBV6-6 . TGTGCCAGTAGGGGGGGACGTTCATTCGAGCCCCAGCATTTT CASRGGRSFEPQHF